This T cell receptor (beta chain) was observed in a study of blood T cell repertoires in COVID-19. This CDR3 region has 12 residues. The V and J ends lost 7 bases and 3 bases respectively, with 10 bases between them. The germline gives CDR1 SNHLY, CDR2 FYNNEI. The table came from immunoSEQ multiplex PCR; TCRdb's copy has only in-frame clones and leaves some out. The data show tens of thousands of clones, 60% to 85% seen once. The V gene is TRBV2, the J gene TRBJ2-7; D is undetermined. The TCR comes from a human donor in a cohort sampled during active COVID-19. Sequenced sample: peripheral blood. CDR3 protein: CASTLPGYEQYV. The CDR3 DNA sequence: TGTGCCAGCACCCTGCCCGGCTACGAGCAGTACGTC.